Presented here are 25 T cell receptor beta chains from one specimen sequenced in a study of T cells in Graves' hyperthyroidism and ophthalmopathy. Amplification of TCR beta CDR3 regions used RNA as the template. When the TCR CDR3 underwent first-round RT-PCR, the HTBI primer set was used. TCRdb re-called the multiplex PCR reads through MiXCR, storing one row per CDR3 protein. Of about 480,000 distinct CDR3 sequences detected, approximately 15% appear once; the ten largest clones hold under 20%. The sample was blood. These receptors were obtained from a young woman with Graves' hyperthyroidism.

The chain is built from TRBV12-3 or TRBV12-4 and TRBJ2-1; TRBD2 matches at 7 bases. The CDR3 spans 11 residues. V gave up 7 bases and J gave up 14 bases; unmatched junction bases: 8. CDR3 nucleotide sequence: TGTGCCAGCACCCTCGGGGGGATGGAGTTCTTC. Protein: CASTLGGMEFF.

This clonotype was detected ten times or more. The chain combines TRBV4-1 with TRBJ2-7, with 7 positions matching TRBD1. CDR1 MGHRA and CDR2 YSYEKL come from the germline V gene. The CDR3 is 15 amino acids. V lost 1 base, J lost 3 bases, and 6 bases stayed unmatched. The CDR3 protein is CASSQGQGVDYEQYF. The CDR3 DNA reads as TGCGCCAGCAGCCAAGGACAGGGAGTCGACTACGAGCAGTACTTC.

The chain uses TRBV4-1 and TRBJ1-5, with TRBD1 as a possible D gene (5 bases). The CDR3 is 15 residues long. Trimming left V 4 bases short and J 0 bases short, with 10 bases between. Germline CDR1 MGHRA, CDR2 YSYEKL. CDR3 amino acids: CASSPVGVSNQPQHF. The CDR3, as DNA: TGCGCCAGCAGCCCAGTGGGGGTTAGCAATCAGCCCCAGCATTTT.

The chain employs TRBV30 and TRBJ2-1; 15 bases line up with TRBD2. Germline V gene data show CDR1 as GTSNPN and CDR2 as SVGIG (reference sequence). Unmatched junction bases numbered 6, after V lost 0 bases and J lost 0 bases. This CDR3 contains 19 residues. The CDR3, as DNA: TGTGCCTGGAGTGTTGGACTAGCGGGAGGGTCCAGCTCCTACAATGAGCAGTTCTTC. Translation: CAWSVGLAGGSSSYNEQFF.

This clonotype was picked up many times. The rearrangement links TRBV11-1 to TRBJ1-1, with TRBD1 as a possible D gene (6 bases). Per germline, CDR1 SGHAT and CDR2 FQDESV (reference sequence). This CDR3 is 13 amino acids long. Trimming removed 3 bases at V and 2 bases at J, with 7 bases between. The CDR3 DNA reads TGTGCCAGCAGCTTTGGGACAAACACTGAAGCTTTCTTT. Translated, it gives CASSFGTNTEAFF.

This clonotype was seen more than once but under ten times. The V gene is TRBV7-3, the J gene TRBJ2-2, with 7 bases that match TRBD1. Unmatched junction bases numbered 5, after V lost 3 bases and J lost 1 base. The germline gives CDR1 SGHTA, CDR2 FQGTGA. The CDR3 has 16 residues. CDR3 sequence (DNA): TGTGCCAGCAGCTTGGACAGGACACTGAACACCGGGGAGCTGTTTTTT. The encoded protein is CASSLDRTLNTGELFF. The whole variable domain, remainder taken from reference TRBV7-3 and TRBJ2-2, is GAGVSQTPSNKVTEKGKYVELRCDPISGHTALYWYRQSLGQGPEFLIYFQGTGAADDSGLPNDRFFAVRPEGSVSTLKIQRTERGDSAVYLCASSLDRTLNTGELFFGEGSRLTVL.

This clonotype was seen a handful of times. The chain uses TRBV3-1 and TRBJ2-5; maybe TRBD2 (5 bases). This CDR3 region has 16 residues. Germline-derived CDR1 and CDR2 are LGHDT and YNNKEL (reference sequence). Trimming left V 0 bases short and J 5 bases short, with 16 bases between. CDR3 sequence reads: CASSQEFRGSSETQYF. The CDR3 coding sequence is TGTGCCAGCAGCCAAGAGTTCCGAGGGAGTTCGGAGACCCAGTACTTC.

This clonotype was detected many times. The V gene is TRBV11-3, the J gene TRBJ1-3, with 8 bases matching TRBD1. CDR3 length: 14 residues. V dropped 7 bases and J dropped 1; count of bases not matched to a gene: 3. Germline loops: CDR1 SGHNT, CDR2 YENEEA. The CDR3 nucleotides are TGTGCCAGCACCGGGGACAGGTCTGGAAACACCATATATTTT. Translating it yields CASTGDRSGNTIYF.

This clonotype appeared many times. The genes are TRBV6-1 and TRBJ2-4; maybe TRBD2 (5 bases). Germline loops: CDR1 MNHNS, CDR2 SASEGT. Trimming cost V 7 bases and J 6 bases, with 16 bases left between them. This CDR3 has 14 amino acids. The CDR3 sequence: CASIIGPEGNIQYF. In DNA, the CDR3 is TGTGCCAGCATCATAGGGCCCGAGGGAAACATTCAGTACTTC.

The chain combines TRBV19 with TRBJ2-5, with D possibly being TRBD1 (6 bases). The CDR3 extends over 14 amino acids. V was pared by 8 bases and J by 4 bases, with 17 bases between. The germline V gene encodes CDR1 LNHDA and CDR2 SQIVND (reference sequence). CDR3 coding DNA: TGTGCCAGTGGCTTGGGACATAGTGGAGAGACCCAGTACTTC. Protein product: CASGLGHSGETQYF.

The chain carries TRBV6-1 and TRBJ1-6, with D perhaps TRBD1 (6 bases). Germline-derived CDR1 and CDR2 are MNHNS and SASEGT. Between the trimmed V and J ends, which lost 7 bases and 4 bases, there was a span of 11 bases. The CDR3 length is 14 residues. CDR3 residues: CASTWTEYNSPLHF. CDR3 DNA sequence: TGTGCCAGCACCTGGACAGAATATAATTCACCCCTCCACTTT.

This clonotype was detected many times. The rearrangement joins TRBV5-1 to TRBJ2-1, with 8 bases aligning to TRBD2. Germline assignment: CDR1 SGHRS and CDR2 YFSETQ. This CDR3 is built from 13 residues. V shed 4 bases and J 7 bases; nucleotides not matched to a gene: 4. This chain's CDR3 is CASSLTSVNEQFF. The CDR3 nucleotides are TGCGCCAGCAGCCTGACTAGCGTGAATGAGCAGTTCTTC.

The J gene is TRBJ2-3, the V gene TRBV29-1; 9 nucleotides align to TRBD1. Looked up from germline, CDR1 is SQVTM and CDR2 is ANQGSEA. V lost 5 bases to trimming and J lost 4 bases; unmatched junction nucleotides: 7. CDR3 size: 14 residues. The CDR3 DNA reads TGCAGCGTTCGGAGCGGGACAGGGCCAGATACGCAGTATTTT. Protein product: CSVRSGTGPDTQYF.

This clonotype appeared a few times. This sequence may be a read error, since a much larger clone differs from it by one base. V is TRBV3-1 and J is TRBJ2-1, with 8 bases that match TRBD1. The CDR3 contains 14 residues. Germline V lookup: CDR1 LGHDT, CDR2 YNNKEL (reference sequence). V lost 6 bases to trimming and J lost 6 bases; unmatched junction nucleotides: 7. CDR3 residues: CASSFRTGSNEQFF. CDR3 bases: TGTGCCAGCAGTTTCAGGACAGGGTCCAATGAGCAGTTCTTC.

This clonotype was seen a few times. The rearrangement uses TRBV24-1 and TRBJ2-1; 9 nucleotides agree with TRBD2. This CDR3 is built from 14 residues. V lost 2 bases and J lost 15; bases outside the gene matches: 10. CDR1 and CDR2 (germline): KGHDR, SFDVKD. The CDR3 here is CATSDSQRREGVFF. The CDR3 DNA sequence: TGTGCCACCAGTGATTCCCAGCGGCGGGAGGGGGTGTTCTTC.

This clonotype was observed many times. The J gene is TRBJ1-2, the V gene TRBV25-1; perhaps TRBD1 as D (6 bases). Germline V gives CDR1 MGHDK, CDR2 SYGVNS. The CDR3 covers 15 residues. Trimming shortened V by 2 bases and J by 6 bases, and 16 bases separated the two germline ends. In DNA, the CDR3 is TGTGCCAGCAGTGAACCCGCAACAGGGATCGATGGCTACACCTTC. It translates to CASSEPATGIDGYTF.

This clonotype was picked up many times. The V and J genes are TRBV30 and TRBJ2-5, with D unresolved. Germline V CDR1 and CDR2: GTSNPN, SVGIG (reference sequence). The CDR3 consists of 13 residues. The ends were cut back, 0 bases at V and 4 bases at J, with 9 bases in the middle. CDR3 loop: CAWSVFPRETQYF. CDR3 DNA sequence: TGTGCCTGGAGTGTATTCCCGAGAGAGACCCAGTACTTC.

With regard to this clonotype: A read error may be the cause here, since a much bigger clone is one base away. The chain combines TRBV30 with TRBJ1-2; 7 nucleotides match TRBD1. There are 12 residues in the CDR3. The V gene's germline CDR1 is GTSNPN and CDR2 SVGIG (reference sequence). In DNA form, the CDR3 reads TGTGCCTACCAGACAGGGAACTATGGCTACATCTTC. Translation: CAYQTGNYGYIF. Full variable domain (missing parts from reference TRBV30 and TRBJ1-2): SQTIHQWPATLVQPVGSPLSLECTVEGTSNPNLYWYRQAAGRGLQLLFYSVGIGQISSEVPQNLSASRPQDRQFILSSKKLLLSDSGFYLCAYQTGNYGYIFGSGTRLTVV.

This clonotype was seen repeatedly, ten times or more. This chain connects TRBV2 to TRBJ2-7; D is possibly TRBD2 (6 bases). There are 13 residues in the CDR3. Germline CDR1 is SNHLY and CDR2 is FYNNEI. V was trimmed by 8 bases and J by 3 bases, leaving 14 bases between them. The CDR3 protein is CASGRDWGYEQYF. CDR3 coding DNA: TGTGCCAGCGGCCGGGACTGGGGCTACGAGCAGTACTTC.

The chain joins TRBV13 to TRBJ1-2; 7 positions match TRBD1. The CDR3 consists of 18 residues. Germline V gene lookup returns CDR1 PRHDT and CDR2 FYEKMQ (reference sequence). Losses at the gene ends were 0 bases for V and 0 bases for J; bases not matched to a gene: 10. Here the CDR3 reads CASSLGTGRVYANYGYTF. The CDR3 nucleotides are TGTGCCAGCAGCTTAGGGACAGGGAGGGTTTACGCTAACTATGGCTACACCTTC. The complete variable domain, with remaining parts taken from reference TRBV13 and TRBJ1-2, reads AAGVIQSPRHLIKEKRETATLKCYPIPRHDTVYWYQQGPGQDPQFLISFYEKMQSDKGSIPDRFSAQQFSDYHSELNMSSLELGDSALYFCASSLGTGRVYANYGYTFGSGTRLTVV.

This clonotype was counted ten times or more. This chain joins TRBV7-3 and TRBJ2-6; no reliable D call. The CDR3 loop spans 16 amino acids. The V end was cut by 4 bases, the J end by 0 bases, with 10 bases between. Germline loops: CDR1 SGHTA, CDR2 FQGTGA. The CDR3 bases are TGTGCCAGCAGCTACCAGGCCTTCTCTGGGGCCAACGTCCTGACTTTC. Translation gives CASSYQAFSGANVLTF.

V gene TRBV3-1 combines with J gene TRBJ2-1, with 10 bases aligning to TRBD2. With V trimmed by 1 base and J by 4 bases, 10 bases remained unmatched. There are 18 residues in the CDR3. In germline, CDR1 is LGHDT, CDR2 YNNKEL (reference sequence). CDR3: CASSQGNSGRLPYNEQFF. The CDR3 bases are TGTGCCAGCAGCCAAGGTAATAGCGGGAGGCTCCCTTACAATGAGCAGTTCTTC.

This clonotype was recorded many times. The gene calls are TRBV2 and TRBJ1-1, with a weak D call TRBD1 (5 bases). CDR1 is SNHLY, CDR2 FYNNEI, per germline. The V end was cut by 7 bases, the J end by 10 bases, with 19 bases between. CDR3 length: 13 amino acids. In nucleotides, the CDR3 is TGTGCCAGCACCCTGGGAGGGGAAAGGCCAGCTTTCTTT. This sequence encodes CASTLGGERPAFF.

This clonotype was seen a few times. The V gene is TRBV3-1, the J gene TRBJ1-6; unclear D gene. CDR1 and CDR2 (germline): LGHDT, YNNKEL (reference sequence). V gave up 4 bases and J gave up 7 bases, with 11 bases separating them. The CDR3 is made up of 14 amino acids. CDR3 sequence (DNA): TGTGCCAGCAGCCCTAGTCTGGGGAATTCACCCCTCCACTTT. Protein product: CASSPSLGNSPLHF.

This clonotype was recorded many times. The CDR3 bases are TGTGCCAGCAGTCCTCACAGGGAGACCCAGTACTTC. Translating gives CASSPHRETQYF. The chain carries TRBV12-3 or TRBV12-4 and TRBJ2-5, with a tentative D call TRBD1 (5 bases). CDR3 length equals 12 residues. V lost 5 bases and J 5 bases, leaving 9 bases between the germline ends.